Below, one T cell receptor beta chain is given with its context. As yet, its antigen is unknown. The assay was immunoSEQ multiplex PCR, and TCRdb's table has in-frame clones only and misses some. Among approximately 2,500 clones listed, roughly 21% were seen once. The germline V gene encodes CDR1 KGHSH and CDR2 LQKENI. The V gene lost 5 bases and the J gene lost 1 base, with 11 bases spanning the gap. The CDR3 is made up of 14 amino acids. The entry originates in a study of T cells in localized non-small cell lung cancer. Study-wide results and limits: Without multi-region sequencing, intratumor heterogeneity could not be excluded.

This material consisted of lung tumor tissue, taken before any cancer treatment. This sequence joins TRBV18 and TRBJ2-5; D is tentatively TRBD1 or TRBD2 (5 bases each). This TCR derives from a male donor older than 55 with stage III squamous cell lung carcinoma. The CDR3 nucleotides are TGTGCCAGCTCATTAGCCGGGACCCAAGAGACCCAGTACTTC. This codes for CASSLAGTQETQYF.